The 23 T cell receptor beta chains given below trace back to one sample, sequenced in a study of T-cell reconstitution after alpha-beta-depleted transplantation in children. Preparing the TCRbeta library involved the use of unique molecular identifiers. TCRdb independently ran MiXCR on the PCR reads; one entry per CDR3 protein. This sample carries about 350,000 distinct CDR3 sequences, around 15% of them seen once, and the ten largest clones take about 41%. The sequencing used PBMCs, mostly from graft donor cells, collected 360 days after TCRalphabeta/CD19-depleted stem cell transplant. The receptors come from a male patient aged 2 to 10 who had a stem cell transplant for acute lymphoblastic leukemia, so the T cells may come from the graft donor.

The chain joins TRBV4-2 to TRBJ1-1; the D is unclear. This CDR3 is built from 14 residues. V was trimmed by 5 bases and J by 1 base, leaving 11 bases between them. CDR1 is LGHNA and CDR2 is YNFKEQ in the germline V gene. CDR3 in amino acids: CASSKGSANTEAFF. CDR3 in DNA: TGTGCCAGCAGCAAAGGGAGTGCGAACACTGAAGCTTTCTTT.

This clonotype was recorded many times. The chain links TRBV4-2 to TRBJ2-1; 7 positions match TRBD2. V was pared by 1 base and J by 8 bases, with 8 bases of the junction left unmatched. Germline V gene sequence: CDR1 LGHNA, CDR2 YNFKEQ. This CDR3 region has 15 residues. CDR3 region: CASSQVVGRTDEQFF. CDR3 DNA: TGTGCCAGCAGCCAAGTTGTCGGGAGGACGGATGAGCAGTTCTTC.

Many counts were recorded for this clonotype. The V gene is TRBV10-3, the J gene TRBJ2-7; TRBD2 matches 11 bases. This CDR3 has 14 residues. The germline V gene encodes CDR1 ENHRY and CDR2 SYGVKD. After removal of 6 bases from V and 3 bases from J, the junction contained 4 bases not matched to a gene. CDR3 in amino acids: CAISPSGRSYEQYF. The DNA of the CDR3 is TGTGCCATCAGCCCTAGCGGGAGGAGCTACGAGCAGTACTTC.

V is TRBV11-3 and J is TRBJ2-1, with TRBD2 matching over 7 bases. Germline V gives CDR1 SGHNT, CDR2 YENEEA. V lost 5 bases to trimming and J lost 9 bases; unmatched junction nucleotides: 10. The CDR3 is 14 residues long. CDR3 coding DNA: TGTGCCAGCAGCCCCTTTGGGGGGGAGGGTGAGCAGTTCTTC. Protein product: CASSPFGGEGEQFF. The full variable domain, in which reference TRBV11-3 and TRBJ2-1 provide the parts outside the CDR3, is EAGVVQSPRYKIIEKKQPVAFWCNPISGHNTLYWYLQNLGQGPELLIRYENEEAVDDSQLPKDRFSAERLKGVDSTLKIQPAELGDSAVYLCASSPFGGEGEQFFGPGTRLTVL.

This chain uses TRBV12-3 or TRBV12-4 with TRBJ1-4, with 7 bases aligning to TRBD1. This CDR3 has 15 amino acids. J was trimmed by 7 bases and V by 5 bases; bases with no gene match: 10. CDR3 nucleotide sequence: TGTGCCAGCAGTCGACAGGGTTTGAGTGGTGAAAAACTGTTTTTT. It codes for CASSRQGLSGEKLFF.

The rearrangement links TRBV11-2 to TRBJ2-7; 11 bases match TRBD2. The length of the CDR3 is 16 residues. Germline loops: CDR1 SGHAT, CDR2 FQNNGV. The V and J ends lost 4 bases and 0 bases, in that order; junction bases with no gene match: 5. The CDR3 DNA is TGTGCCAGCAGCTCCCTAGCGGGAGGACTCTCCTACGAGCAGTACTTC. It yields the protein CASSSLAGGLSYEQYF.

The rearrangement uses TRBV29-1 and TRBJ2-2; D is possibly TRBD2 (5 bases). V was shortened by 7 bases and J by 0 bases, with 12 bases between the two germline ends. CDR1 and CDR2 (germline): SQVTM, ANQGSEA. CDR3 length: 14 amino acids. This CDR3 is CSAEIAPNTGELFF. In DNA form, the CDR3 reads TGCAGCGCAGAAATAGCGCCGAACACCGGGGAGCTGTTTTTT.

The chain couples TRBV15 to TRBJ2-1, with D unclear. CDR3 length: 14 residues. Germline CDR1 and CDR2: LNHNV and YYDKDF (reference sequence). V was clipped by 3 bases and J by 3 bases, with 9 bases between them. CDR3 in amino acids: CATSSVVRYNEQFF. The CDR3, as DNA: TGTGCCACCAGCAGTGTGGTACGCTACAATGAGCAGTTCTTC.

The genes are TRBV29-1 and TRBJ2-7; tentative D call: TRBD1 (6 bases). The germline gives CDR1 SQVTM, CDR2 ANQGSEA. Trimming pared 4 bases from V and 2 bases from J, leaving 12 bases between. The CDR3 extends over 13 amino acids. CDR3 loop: CSVAWTATYEQYF. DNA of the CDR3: TGCAGCGTTGCCTGGACAGCTACCTACGAGCAGTACTTC.

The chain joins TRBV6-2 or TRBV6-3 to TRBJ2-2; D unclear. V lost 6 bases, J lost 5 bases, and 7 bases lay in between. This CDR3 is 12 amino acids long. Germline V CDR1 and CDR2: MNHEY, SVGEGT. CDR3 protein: CASRGRTGELFF. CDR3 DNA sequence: TGTGCCAGCAGAGGAAGGACCGGGGAGCTGTTTTTT.

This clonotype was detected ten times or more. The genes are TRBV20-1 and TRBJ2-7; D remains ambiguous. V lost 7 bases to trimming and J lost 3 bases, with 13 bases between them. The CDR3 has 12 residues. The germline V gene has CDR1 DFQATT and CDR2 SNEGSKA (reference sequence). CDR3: CSVGNGNYEQYF. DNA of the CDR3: TGCAGTGTTGGGAACGGAAACTACGAGCAGTACTTC.

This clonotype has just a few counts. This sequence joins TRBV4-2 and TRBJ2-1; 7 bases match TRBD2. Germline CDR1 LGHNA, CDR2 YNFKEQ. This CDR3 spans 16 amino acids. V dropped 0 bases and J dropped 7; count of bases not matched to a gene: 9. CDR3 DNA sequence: TGTGCCAGCAGCCAAGATTCGGCTAGCGGCTGGAATGAGCAGTTCTTC. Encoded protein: CASSQDSASGWNEQFF.

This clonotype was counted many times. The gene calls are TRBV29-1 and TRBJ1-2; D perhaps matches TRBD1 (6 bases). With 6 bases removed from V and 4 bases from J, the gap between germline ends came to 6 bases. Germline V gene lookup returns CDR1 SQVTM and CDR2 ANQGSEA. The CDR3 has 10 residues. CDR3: CSVDSYGYTF. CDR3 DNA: TGCAGCGTGGACAGCTATGGCTACACCTTC.

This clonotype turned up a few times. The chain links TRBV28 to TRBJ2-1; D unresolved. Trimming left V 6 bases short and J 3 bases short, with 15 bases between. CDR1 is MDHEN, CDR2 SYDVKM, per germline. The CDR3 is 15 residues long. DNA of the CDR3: TGTGCCAGCAGCTACCCCGGCCCTGTCTACAATGAGCAGTTCTTC. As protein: CASSYPGPVYNEQFF.

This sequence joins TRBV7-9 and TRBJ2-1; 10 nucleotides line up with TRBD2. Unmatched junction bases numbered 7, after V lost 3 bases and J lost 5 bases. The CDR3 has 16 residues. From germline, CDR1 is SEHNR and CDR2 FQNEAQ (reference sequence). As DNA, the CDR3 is TGTGCCAGCAGCTTCGGTGGTAGCGGGAGGAACAATGAGCAGTTCTTC. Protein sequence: CASSFGGSGRNNEQFF.

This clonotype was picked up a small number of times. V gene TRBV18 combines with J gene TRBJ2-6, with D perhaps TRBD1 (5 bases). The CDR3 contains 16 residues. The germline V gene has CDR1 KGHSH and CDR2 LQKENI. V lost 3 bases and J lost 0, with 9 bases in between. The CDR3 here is CASSPDSHSGANVLTF. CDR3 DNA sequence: TGTGCCAGCTCACCTGACAGCCACTCTGGGGCCAACGTCCTGACTTTC. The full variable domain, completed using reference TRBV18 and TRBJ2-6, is NAGVMQNPRHLVRRRGQEARLRCSPMKGHSHVYWYRQLPEEGLKFMVYLQKENIIDESGMPKERFSAEFPKEGPSILRIQQVVRGDSAAYFCASSPDSHSGANVLTFGAGSRLTVL.

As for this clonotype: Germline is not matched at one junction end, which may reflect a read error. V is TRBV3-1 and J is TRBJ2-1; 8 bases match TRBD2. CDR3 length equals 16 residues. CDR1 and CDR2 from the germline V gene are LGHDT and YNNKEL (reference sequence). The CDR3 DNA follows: TGTGTCAGCAGCCGATCTAGCGGGCGAGATTACAATGAGCAGTTCTTC. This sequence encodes CVSSRSSGRDYNEQFF.

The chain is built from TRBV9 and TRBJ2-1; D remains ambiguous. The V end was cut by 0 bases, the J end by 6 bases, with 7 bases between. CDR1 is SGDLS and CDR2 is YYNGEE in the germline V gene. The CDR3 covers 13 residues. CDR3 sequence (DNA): TGTGCCAGCAGCGTAGGCAGGATCAATGAGCAGTTCTTC. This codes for CASSVGRINEQFF.

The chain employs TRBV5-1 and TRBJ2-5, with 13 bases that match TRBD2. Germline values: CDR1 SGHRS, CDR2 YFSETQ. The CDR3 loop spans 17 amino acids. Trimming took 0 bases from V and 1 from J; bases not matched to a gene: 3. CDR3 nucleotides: TGCGCCAGCAGCTTGGGACTAGCGGGAGGCCTCCAAGAGACCCAGTACTTC. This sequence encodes CASSLGLAGGLQETQYF.

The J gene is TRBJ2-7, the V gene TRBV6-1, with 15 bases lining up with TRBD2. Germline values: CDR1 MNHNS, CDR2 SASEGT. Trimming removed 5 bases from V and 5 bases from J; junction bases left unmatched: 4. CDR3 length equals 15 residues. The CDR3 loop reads CASSRTSGRAHEQYF. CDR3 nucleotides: TGTGCCAGCAGTCGGACTAGCGGGAGGGCCCACGAGCAGTACTTC.

The CDR3 reads CASSVSLSYEQYF. CDR3 nucleotide sequence: TGTGCCAGCAGTGTCAGCCTTTCCTACGAGCAGTACTTC. V and J are TRBV12-3 or TRBV12-4 and TRBJ2-7; D ambiguous. This CDR3 comprises 13 residues. V lost 5 bases and J lost 1, with 9 bases in between.

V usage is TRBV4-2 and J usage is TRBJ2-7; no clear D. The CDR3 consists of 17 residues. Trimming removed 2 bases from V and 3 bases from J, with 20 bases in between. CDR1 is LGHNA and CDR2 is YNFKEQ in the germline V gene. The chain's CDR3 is CASSQSMATNTNYEQYF. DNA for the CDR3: TGTGCCAGCAGCCAATCAATGGCGACAAACACAAACTACGAGCAGTACTTC.

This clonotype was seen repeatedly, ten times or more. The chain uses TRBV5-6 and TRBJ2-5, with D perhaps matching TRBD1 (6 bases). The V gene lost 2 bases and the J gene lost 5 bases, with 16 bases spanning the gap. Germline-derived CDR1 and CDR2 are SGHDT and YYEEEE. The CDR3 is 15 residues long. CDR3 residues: CASSFVDRSRETQYF. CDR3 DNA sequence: TGTGCCAGCAGCTTCGTTGACAGGTCCAGGGAGACCCAGTACTTC.